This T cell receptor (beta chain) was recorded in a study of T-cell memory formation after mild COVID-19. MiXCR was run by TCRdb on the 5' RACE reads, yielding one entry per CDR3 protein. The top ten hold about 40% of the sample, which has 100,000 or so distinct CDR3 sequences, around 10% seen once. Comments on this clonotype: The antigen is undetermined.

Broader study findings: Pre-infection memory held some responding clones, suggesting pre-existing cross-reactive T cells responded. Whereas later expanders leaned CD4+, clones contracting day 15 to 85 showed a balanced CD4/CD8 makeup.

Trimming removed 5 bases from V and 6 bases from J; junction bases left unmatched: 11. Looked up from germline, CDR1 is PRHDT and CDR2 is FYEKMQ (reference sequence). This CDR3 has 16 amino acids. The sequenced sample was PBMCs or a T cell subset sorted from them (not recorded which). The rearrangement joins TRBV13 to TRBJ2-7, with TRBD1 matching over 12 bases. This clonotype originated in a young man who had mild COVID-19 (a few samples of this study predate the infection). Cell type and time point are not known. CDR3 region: CASSTSGTGGSGEQYF. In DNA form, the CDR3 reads TGTGCCAGCAGCACATCCGGGACAGGGGGCTCGGGCGAGCAGTACTTC.